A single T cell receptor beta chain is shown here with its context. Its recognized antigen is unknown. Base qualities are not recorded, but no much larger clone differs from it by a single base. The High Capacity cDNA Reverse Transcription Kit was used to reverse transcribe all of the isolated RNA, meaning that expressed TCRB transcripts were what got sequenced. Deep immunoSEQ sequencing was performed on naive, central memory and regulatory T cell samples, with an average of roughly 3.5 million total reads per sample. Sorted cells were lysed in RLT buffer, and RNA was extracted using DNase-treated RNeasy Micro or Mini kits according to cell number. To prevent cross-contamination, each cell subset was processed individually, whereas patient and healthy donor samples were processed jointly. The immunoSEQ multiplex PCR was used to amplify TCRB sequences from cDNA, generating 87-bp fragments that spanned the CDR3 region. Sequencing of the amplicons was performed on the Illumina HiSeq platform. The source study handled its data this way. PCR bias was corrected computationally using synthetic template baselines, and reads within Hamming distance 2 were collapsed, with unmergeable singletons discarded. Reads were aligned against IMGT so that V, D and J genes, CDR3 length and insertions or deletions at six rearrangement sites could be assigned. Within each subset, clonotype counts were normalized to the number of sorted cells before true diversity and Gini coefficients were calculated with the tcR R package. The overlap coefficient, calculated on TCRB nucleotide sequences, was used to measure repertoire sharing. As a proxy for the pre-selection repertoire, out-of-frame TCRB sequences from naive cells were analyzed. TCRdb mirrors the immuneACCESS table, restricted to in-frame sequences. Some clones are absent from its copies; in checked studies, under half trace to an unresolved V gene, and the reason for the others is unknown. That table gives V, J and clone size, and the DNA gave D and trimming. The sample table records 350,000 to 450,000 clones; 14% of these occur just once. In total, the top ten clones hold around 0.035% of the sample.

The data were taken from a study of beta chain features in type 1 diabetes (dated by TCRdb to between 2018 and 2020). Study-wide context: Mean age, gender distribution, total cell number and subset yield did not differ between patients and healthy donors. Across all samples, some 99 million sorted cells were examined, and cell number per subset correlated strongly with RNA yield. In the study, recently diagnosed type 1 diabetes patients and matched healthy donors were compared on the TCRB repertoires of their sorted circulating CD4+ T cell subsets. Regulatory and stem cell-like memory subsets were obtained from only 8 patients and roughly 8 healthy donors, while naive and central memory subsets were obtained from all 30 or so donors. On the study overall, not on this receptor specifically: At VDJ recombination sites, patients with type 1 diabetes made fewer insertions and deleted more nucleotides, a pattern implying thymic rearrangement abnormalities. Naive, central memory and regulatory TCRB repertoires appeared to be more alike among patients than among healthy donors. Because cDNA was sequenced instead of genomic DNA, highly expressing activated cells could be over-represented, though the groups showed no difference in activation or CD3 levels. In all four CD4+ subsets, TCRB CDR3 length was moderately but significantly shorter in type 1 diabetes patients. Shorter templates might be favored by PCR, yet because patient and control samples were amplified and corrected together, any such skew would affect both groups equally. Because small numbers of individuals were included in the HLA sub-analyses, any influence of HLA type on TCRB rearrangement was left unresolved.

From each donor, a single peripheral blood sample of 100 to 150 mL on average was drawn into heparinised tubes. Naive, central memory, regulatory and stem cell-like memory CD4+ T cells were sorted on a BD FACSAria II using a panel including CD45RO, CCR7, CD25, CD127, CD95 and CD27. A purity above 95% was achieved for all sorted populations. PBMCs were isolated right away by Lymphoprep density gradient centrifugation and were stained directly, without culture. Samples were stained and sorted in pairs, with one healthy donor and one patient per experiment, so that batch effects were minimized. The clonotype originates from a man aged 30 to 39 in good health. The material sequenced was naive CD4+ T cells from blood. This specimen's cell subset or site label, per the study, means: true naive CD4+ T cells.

DNA sequence: TGTGCCAGCACCGAGCAGTACGTC. It translates as CASTEQYV. The chain links TRBV27 with TRBJ2-7; the D gene cannot be named for sure. From a lookup of the germline V gene (reference sequence), CDR1 and CDR2 are MNHEY and SMNVEV. Deletion took 7 bases off V and 6 bases off J, with a span of 1 base between the germline ends. The CDR3 runs 8 residues from the cysteine to the valine. The retained sequence is limited to the CDR3, 24 bases, with the frame set at the first base.